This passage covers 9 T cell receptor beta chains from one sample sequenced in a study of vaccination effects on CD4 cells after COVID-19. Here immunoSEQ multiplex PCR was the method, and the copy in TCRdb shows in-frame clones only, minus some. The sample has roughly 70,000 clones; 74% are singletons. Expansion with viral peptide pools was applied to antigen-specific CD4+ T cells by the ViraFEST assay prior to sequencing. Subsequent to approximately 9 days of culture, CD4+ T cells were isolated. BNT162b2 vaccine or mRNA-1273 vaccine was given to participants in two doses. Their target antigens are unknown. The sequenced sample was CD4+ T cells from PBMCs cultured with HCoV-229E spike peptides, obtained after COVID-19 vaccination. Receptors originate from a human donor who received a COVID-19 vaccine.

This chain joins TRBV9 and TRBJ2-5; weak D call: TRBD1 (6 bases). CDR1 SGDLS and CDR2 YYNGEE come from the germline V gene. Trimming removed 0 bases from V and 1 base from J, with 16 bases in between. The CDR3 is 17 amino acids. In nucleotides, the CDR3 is TGTGCCAGCAGCGTAGACGGGACACTATTCCCCCAAGAGACCCAGTACTTC. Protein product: CASSVDGTLFPQETQYF.

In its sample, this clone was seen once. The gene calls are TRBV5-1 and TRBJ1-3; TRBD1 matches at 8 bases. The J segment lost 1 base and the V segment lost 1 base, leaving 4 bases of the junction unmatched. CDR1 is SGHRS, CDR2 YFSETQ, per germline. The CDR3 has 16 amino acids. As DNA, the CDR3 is TGCGCCAGCAGCTTGTGGACAGGGACTTCTGGAAACACCATATATTTT. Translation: CASSLWTGTSGNTIYF.

In DNA form, the CDR3 reads TGTGCCAGCAGTGCAAGCGGATTCTACAATGAGCAGTTCTTC. This encodes CASSASGFYNEQFF. V and J are TRBV6-4 and TRBJ2-1, with D possibly TRBD2 on 5 matching bases. This CDR3 spans 14 amino acids. V lost 4 bases to trimming and J lost 3 bases, with 10 bases between them. Germline CDR1 reads MRHNA; CDR2 reads SNTAGT.

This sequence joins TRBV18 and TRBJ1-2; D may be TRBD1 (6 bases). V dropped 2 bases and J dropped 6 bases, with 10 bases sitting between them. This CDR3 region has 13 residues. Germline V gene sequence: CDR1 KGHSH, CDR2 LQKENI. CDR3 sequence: CASSPKDSHGYTF. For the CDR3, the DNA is TGTGCCAGCTCACCAAAGGACAGTCATGGCTACACCTTC.

This chain's CDR3 is CASGQPGVHYGYTF. The DNA for the CDR3 is TGTGCCAGCGGGCAGCCTGGGGTGCACTATGGCTACACCTTC. The rearrangement uses TRBV2 and TRBJ1-2; D not certain. This CDR3 comprises 14 residues. Trimming took 8 bases from V and 3 from J, leaving 16 bases between them. Germline lookup yields CDR1 SNHLY and CDR2 FYNNEI.

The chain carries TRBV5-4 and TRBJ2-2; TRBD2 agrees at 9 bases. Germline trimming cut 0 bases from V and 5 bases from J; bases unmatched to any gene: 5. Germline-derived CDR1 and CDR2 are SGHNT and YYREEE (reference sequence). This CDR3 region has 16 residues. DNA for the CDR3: TGTGCCAGCAGCTTGGGGCGGGGGGGCCTGACCGGGGAGCTGTTTTTT. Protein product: CASSLGRGGLTGELFF.

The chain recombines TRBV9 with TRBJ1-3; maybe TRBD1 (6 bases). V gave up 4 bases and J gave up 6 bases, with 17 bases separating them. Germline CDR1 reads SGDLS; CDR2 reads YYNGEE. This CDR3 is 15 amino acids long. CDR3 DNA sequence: TGTGCCAGCAGCACAGCCGGGACAAGAGAAAACACCATATATTTT. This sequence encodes CASSTAGTRENTIYF.

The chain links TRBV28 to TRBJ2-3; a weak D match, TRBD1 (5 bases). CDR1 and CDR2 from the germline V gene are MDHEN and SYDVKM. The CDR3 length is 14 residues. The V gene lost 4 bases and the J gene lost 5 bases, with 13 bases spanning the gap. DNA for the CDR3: TGTGCCAGCAGTTCGACAGTGGTTGAAGATACGCAGTATTTT. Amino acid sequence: CASSSTVVEDTQYF. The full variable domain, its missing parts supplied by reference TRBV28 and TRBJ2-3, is DVKVTQSSRYLVKRTGEKVFLECVQDMDHENMFWYRQDPGLGLRLIYFSYDVKMKEKGDIPEGYSVSREKKERFSLILESASTNQTSMYLCASSSTVVEDTQYFGPGTRLTVL.

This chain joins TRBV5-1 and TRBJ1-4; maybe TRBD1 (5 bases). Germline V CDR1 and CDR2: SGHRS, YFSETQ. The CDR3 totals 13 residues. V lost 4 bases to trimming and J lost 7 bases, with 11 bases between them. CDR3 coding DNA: TGCGCCAGCAGCGGGGGAGTAGGTGAAAAACTGTTTTTT. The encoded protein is CASSGGVGEKLFF.